This T cell receptor (beta chain) was sequenced for a study of shared clonotypes between healthy human individuals. Study as a whole: CD4 naive and memory got three plates each, CD8 naive two, CD8 memory one.

As for this clone: Its antigen is currently unknown.

Sequencing was performed with immunoSEQ multiplex PCR; in TCRdb, only in-frame clones are kept and a portion is missing. Among about 1.1 million clones listed, approximately 77% were seen once. Study outcomes and limitations: An effect of sequencing depth on clonotype sharing among donors was expected.

This TCR derives from a young man in good health. Some clones in this sample may be carry-over from other donors' samples. Specimen: memory CD4+ T cells from PBMCs. Subset: CD45RA-negative fraction.

Here the CDR3 DNA reads TGTGCCAGCAGTTTATCGGTCACTGAAGCTTTCTTT. This codes for CASSLSVTEAFF. The genes are TRBV28 and TRBJ1-1; D gene uncertain. The germline V gene has CDR1 MDHEN and CDR2 SYDVKM. This CDR3 comprises 12 residues. V was cut by 1 base and J by 4 bases, with 4 bases left in between.